This entry features one T cell receptor beta chain sequence. As yet, its antigen is unknown. This CDR3 contains 13 residues. CDR1 and CDR2 from the germline V gene are SGHTA and FQGNSA. The V end was cut by 0 bases, the J end by 11 bases, with 8 bases between. The sample belongs to a study of cytomegalovirus exposure and HLA in healthy donors. Across the whole study: Assignment to the Caucasian-associated ancestry cluster applied to more than 75% of the 300 to 500 genotyped donors.

Vbeta (60) and Jbeta (13) primers were used in the PCR. TCRdb's copy holds only in-frame clones and misses some; the assay was immunoSEQ multiplex PCR. This repertoire shows around 130,000 clones, around two thirds found once; its top ten account for roughly 1.9%. Study-level findings and limits: Several V segments, TRBV6-2 and TRBV6-3 among them, could not be told apart and were dropped. With DRB1 most and HLA-C fewest, TCR association rates differed between HLA loci in a later analysis.

Sequencing used PBMCs. The rearrangement links TRBV7-2 to TRBJ1-6; no firm D call. This sequence originates from a male donor in good health and CMV-seronegative. This CDR3 reads CASSLALRTPLHF. The CDR3 DNA reads TGTGCCAGCAGCTTAGCACTGCGGACACCCCTCCACTTT.